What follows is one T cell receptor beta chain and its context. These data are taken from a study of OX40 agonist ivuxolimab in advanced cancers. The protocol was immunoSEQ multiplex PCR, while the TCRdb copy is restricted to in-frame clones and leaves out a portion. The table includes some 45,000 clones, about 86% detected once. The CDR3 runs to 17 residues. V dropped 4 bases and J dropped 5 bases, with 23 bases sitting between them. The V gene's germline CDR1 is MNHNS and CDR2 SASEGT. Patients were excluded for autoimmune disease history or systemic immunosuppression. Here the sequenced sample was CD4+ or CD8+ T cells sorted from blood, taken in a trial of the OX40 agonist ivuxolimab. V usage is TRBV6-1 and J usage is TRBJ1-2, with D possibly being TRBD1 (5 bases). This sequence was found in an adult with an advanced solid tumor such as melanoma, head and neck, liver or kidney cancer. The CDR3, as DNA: TGTGCCAGCAGTGGGGGTACACCGGGACGGAACCTGTATGGCTACACCTTC. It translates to CASSGGTPGRNLYGYTF.